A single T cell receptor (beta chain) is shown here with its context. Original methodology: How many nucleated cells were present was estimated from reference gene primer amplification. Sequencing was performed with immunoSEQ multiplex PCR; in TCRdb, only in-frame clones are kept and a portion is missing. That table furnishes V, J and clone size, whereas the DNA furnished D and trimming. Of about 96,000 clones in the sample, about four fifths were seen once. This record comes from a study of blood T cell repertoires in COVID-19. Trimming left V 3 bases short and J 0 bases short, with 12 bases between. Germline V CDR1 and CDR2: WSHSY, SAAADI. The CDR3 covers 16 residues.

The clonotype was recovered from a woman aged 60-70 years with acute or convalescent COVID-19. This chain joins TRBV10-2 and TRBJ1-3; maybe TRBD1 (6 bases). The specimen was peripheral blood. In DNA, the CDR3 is TGCGCCAGCAGTGATTGGACAGCTCGCTCTGGAAACACCATATATTTT. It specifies CASSDWTARSGNTIYF.